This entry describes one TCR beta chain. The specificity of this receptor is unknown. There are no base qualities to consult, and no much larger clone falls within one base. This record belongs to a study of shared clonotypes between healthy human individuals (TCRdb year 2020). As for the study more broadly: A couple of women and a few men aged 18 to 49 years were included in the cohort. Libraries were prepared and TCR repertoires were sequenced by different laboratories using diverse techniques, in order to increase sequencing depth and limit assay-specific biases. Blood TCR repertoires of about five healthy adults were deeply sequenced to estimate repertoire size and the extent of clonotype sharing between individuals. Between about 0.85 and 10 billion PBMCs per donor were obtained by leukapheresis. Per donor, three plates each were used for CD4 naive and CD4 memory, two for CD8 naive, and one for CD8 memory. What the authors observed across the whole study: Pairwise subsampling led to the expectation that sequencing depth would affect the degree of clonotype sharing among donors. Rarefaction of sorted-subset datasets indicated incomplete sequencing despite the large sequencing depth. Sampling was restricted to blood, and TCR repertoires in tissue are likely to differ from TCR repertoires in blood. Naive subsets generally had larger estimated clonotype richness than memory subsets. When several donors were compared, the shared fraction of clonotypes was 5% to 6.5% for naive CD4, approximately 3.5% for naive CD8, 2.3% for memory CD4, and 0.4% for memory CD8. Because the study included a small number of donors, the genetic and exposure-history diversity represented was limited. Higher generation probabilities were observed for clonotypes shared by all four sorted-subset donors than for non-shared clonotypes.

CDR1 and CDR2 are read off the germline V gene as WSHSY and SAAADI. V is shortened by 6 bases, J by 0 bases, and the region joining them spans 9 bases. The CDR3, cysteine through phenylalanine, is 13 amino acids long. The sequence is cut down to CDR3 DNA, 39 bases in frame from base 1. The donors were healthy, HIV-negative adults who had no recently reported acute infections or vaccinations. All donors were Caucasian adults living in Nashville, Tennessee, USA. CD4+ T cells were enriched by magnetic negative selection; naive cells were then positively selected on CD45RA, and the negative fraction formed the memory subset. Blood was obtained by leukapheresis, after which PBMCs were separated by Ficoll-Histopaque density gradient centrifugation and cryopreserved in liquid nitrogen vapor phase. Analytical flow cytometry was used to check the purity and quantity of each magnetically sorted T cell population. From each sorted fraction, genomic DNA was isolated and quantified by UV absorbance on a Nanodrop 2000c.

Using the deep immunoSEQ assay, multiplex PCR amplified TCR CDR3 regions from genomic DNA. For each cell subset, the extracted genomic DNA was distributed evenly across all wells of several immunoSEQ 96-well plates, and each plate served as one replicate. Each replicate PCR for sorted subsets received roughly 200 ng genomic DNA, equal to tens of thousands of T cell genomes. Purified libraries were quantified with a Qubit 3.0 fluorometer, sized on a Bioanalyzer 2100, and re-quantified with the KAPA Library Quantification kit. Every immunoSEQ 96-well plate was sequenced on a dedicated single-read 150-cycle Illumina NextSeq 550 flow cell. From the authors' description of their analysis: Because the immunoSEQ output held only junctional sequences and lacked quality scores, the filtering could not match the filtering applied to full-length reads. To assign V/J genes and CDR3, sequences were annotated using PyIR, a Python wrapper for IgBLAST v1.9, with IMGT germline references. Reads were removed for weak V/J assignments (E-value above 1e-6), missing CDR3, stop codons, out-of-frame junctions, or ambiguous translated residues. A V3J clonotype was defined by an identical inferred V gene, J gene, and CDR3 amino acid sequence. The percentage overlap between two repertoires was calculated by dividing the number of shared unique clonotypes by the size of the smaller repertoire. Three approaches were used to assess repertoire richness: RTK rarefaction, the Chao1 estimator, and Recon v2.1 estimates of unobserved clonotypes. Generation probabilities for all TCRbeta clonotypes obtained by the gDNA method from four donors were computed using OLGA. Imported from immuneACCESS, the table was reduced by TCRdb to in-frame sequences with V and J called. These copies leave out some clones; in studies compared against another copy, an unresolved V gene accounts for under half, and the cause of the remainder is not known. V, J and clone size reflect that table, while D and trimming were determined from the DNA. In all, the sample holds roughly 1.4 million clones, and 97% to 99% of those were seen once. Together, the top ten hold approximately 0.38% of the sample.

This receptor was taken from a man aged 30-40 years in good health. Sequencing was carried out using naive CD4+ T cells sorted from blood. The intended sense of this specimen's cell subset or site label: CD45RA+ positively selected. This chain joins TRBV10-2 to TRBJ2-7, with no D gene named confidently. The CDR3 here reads CASSQAPSYEQYF. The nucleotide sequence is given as TGCGCCAGCAGCCAAGCCCCCTCCTACGAGCAGTACTTC.